This T cell receptor beta chain was identified during a study of lymphopenia after photon versus proton radiotherapy. The study's findings and limits: Survival link was tested only in deceased patients; proton benefit remains a possibility.

This clone was counted a single time. No antigen is known for it. Assay used: immunoSEQ multiplex PCR; TCRdb lists only in-frame clones, some missing. Seen here are under 20,000 clones, roughly 90% observed once, and the top ten hold around 1.7%. Sequences were derived from peripheral blood, sampled from a patient treated with photon-based radiotherapy. The clonotype comes from a middle-aged woman with cholangiocarcinoma.

CDR3 coding DNA: TGTGCCAGCAGCCAAGATCTCTGGGGGAGCCGCAATGAGCAGTTCTTC. Translation gives CASSQDLWGSRNEQFF. V and J are TRBV4-2 and TRBJ2-1, with D perhaps given as TRBD1 or TRBD2 (5 bases each). The CDR3 totals 16 residues. Germline CDR1 LGHNA, CDR2 YNFKEQ. V dropped 0 bases and J dropped 6 bases, with 15 bases sitting between them.